This record concerns one TCR beta chain sequence. The data were taken from a study of blood T cell repertoires in COVID-19. Turning to the study itself: Whether acute or convalescent, the COVID-19 samples came from the United States, Italy and Spain. PBMCs, B-cell-depleted T cells, or T cells provided the cDNA or gDNA that made up the material.

Using immunoSEQ multiplex PCR, the repertoire was profiled, and TCRdb retains in-frame clones only, with some absent. Of about 240,000 clones listed, approximately 78% are singletons. The CDR3 sequence is 17 residues long. Per the germline V gene, CDR1 is LGHNA and CDR2 is YSLEER. Germline trimming cut 4 bases from V and 0 bases from J; bases unmatched to any gene: 9. The rearrangement links TRBV4-3 to TRBJ1-3, with TRBD1 matching over 7 bases. The receptor was derived from a woman aged 60-75 years with active or convalescent COVID-19. Material: peripheral blood. CDR3 amino acids: CASSLDRVTDSGNTIYF. The CDR3 region has the DNA TGCGCCAGCAGCCTTGACAGGGTGACTGACTCTGGAAACACCATATATTTT.